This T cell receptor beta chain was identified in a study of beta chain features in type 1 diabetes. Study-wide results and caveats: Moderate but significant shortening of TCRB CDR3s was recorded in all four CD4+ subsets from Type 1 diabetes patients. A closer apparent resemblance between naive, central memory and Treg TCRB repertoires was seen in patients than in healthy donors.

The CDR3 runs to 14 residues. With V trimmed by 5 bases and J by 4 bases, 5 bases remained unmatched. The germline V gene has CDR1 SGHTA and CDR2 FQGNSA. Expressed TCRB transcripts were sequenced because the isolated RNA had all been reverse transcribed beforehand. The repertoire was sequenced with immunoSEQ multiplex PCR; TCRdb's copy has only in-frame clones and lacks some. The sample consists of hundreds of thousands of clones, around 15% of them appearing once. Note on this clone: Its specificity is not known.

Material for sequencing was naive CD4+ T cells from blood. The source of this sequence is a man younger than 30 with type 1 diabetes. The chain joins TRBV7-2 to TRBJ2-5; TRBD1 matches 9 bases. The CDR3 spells CASSKDRGGETQYF. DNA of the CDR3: TGTGCCAGCAGCAAGGACAGGGGAGGAGAGACCCAGTACTTC.